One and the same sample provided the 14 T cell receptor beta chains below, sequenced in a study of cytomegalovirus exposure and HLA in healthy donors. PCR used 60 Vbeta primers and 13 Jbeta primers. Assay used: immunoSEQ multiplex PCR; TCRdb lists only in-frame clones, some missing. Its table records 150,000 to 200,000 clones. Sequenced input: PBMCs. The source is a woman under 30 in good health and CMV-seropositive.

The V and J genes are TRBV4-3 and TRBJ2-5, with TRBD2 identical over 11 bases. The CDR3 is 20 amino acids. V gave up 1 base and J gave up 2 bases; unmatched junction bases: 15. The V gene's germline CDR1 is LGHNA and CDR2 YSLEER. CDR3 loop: CASSQALPSSSGGRQETQYF. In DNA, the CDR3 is TGCGCCAGCAGCCAAGCACTCCCCTCGTCTAGCGGGGGGAGGCAAGAGACCCAGTACTTC.

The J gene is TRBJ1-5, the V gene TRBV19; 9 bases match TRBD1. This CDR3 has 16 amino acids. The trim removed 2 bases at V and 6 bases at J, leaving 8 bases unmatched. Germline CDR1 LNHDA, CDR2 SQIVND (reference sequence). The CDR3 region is CASSILGQGDRQPQHF. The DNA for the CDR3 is TGTGCCAGTAGTATACTGGGACAGGGTGATCGTCAGCCCCAGCATTTT.

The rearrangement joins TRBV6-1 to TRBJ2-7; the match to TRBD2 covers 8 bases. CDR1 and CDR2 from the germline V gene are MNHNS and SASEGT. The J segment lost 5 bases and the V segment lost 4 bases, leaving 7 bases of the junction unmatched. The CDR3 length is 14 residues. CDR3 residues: CASSVNSGTNEQYF. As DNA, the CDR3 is TGTGCCAGCAGTGTCAATAGCGGGACAAACGAGCAGTACTTC.

The CDR3 spells CASMAQGLSYEQYF. The CDR3 nucleotides read TGTGCCAGCATGGCACAGGGGCTTTCCTACGAGCAGTACTTC. The chain employs TRBV2 and TRBJ2-7; TRBD1 agrees at 7 bases. Germline V gene data show CDR1 as SNHLY and CDR2 as FYNNEI. V shed 7 bases, J shed 1 base, and the junction held 7 bases outside the gene matches. This CDR3 has 14 amino acids.

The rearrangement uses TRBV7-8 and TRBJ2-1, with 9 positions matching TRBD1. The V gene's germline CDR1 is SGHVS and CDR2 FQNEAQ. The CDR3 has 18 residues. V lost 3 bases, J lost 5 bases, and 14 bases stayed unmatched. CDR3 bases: TGTGCCAGCAGCTTCTTAATCACCGGGACAGGGATGAACAATGAGCAGTTCTTC. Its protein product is CASSFLITGTGMNNEQFF.

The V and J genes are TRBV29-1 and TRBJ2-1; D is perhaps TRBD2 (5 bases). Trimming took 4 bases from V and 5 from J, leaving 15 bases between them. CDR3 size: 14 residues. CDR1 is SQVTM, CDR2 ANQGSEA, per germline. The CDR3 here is CSVGLSGYHNEQFF. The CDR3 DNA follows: TGCAGCGTTGGGTTGAGCGGATACCACAATGAGCAGTTCTTC.

The CDR3 loop is CASSTSGTGFYGYTF. CDR3 DNA: TGTGCCAGTAGTACTTCCGGGACAGGGTTTTATGGCTACACCTTC. The V gene is TRBV19, the J gene TRBJ1-2; 9 nucleotides align to TRBD1. The V gene's germline CDR1 is LNHDA and CDR2 SQIVND (reference sequence). This CDR3 is 15 amino acids long. The V gene end was trimmed by 4 bases and the J gene end by 5 bases; junction bases not matched to a gene: 8.

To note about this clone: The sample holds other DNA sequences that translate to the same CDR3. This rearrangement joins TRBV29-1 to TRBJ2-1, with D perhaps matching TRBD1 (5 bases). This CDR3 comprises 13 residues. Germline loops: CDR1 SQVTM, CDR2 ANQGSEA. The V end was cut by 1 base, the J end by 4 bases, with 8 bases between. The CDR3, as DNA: TGCAGCGTTGAAGGGGGCACGTACAATGAGCAGTTCTTC. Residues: CSVEGGTYNEQFF.

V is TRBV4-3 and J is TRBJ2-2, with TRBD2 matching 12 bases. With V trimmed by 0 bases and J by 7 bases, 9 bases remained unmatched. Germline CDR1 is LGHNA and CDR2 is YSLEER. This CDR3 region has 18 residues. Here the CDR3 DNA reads TGCGCCAGCAGCCAAGATCTCCTAGCGGGGGGGCCAATCGGGGAGCTGTTTTTT. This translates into CASSQDLLAGGPIGELFF.

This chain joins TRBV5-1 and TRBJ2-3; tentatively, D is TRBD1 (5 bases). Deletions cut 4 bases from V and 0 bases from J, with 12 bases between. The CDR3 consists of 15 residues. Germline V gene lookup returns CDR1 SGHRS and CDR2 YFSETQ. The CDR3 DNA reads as TGCGCCAGCAGCATAGGGGATCCTAGCACAGATACGCAGTATTTT. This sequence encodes CASSIGDPSTDTQYF.

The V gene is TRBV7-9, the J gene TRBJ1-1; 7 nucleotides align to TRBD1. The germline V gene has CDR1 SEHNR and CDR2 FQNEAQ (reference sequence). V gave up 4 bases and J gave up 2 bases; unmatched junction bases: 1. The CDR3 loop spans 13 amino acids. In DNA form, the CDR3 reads TGTGCCAGCAGCTCAGGGGGAAACACTGAAGCTTTCTTT. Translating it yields CASSSGGNTEAFF.

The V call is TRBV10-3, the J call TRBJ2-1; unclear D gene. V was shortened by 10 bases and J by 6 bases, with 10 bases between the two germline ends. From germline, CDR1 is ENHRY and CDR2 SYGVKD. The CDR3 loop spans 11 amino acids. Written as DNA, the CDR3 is TGTGCCACACGAACAAGCAATGAGCAGTTCTTC. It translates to CATRTSNEQFF.

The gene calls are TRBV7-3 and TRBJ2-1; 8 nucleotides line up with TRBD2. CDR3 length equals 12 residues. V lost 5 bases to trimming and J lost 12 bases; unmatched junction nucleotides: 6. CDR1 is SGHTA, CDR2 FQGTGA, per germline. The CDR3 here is CASSDTGGSQFF. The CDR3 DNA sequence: TGTGCCAGCAGCGACACGGGGGGGTCGCAGTTCTTC.

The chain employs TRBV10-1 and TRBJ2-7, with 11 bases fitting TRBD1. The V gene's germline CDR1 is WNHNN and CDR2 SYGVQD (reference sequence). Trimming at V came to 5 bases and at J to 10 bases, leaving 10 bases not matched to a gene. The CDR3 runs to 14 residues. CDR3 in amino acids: CASSSAGTGGPQYF. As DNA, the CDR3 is TGCGCCAGCAGTTCCGCCGGGACAGGGGGTCCACAGTACTTC.